This T cell receptor (beta chain) was sequenced during a study of blood T cell repertoires in COVID-19. Across the study: Sites across the United States, Italy and Spain contributed samples from acute and convalescent COVID-19. PBMCs, B-cell-depleted T cells, or T cells were the source of the cDNA or gDNA that made up the material.

This table comes from immunoSEQ multiplex PCR, and its TCRdb copy is limited to in-frame clones, with some not included. The table shows roughly 330,000 clones, with around 87% occurring only once. The CDR3 has 17 amino acids. Germline V lookup: CDR1 SGHVS, CDR2 FQNEAQ. With V trimmed by 3 bases and J by 3 bases, 10 bases remained unmatched. Recruitment covered 20 to 25 US areas and drew participants whose ages spanned roughly 18 to 100 years. Which cohort a participant joined came from the clinical history participants gave. The clonotype originates from a woman in her 30s who had recovered from COVID-19. This chain joins TRBV7-8 and TRBJ1-3; 8 bases match TRBD1. The sequencing input was PBMCs or T cells enriched from blood (not recorded which). CDR3 sequence: CASSFRPFDRGGNTIYF. The CDR3 DNA reads TGTGCCAGCAGCTTCCGACCATTCGACAGGGGTGGAAACACCATATATTTT.